These 5 T cell receptor beta chains were sequenced from one sample in a study of blood T cell repertoires in COVID-19. TCRdb's table, derived via immunoSEQ multiplex PCR, lists solely in-frame clones and lacks some. The sample consists of 200,000 to 250,000 clones, 70% to 85% of them appearing once. Sequences were obtained from peripheral blood. The receptors were gathered from a woman of 80 years or more with acute or convalescent COVID-19.

The chain uses TRBV7-9 and TRBJ2-3, with 10 bases fitting TRBD2. CDR1 is SEHNR, CDR2 FQNEAQ, per germline (reference sequence). The V gene end was trimmed by 0 bases and the J gene end by 1 base; junction bases not matched to a gene: 4. This CDR3 has 17 amino acids. The CDR3 coding sequence is TGTGCCAGCAGCTTAGCAAGACTAGCGGGCCGCACAGATACGCAGTATTTT. It yields the protein CASSLARLAGRTDTQYF.

The V and J genes are TRBV19 and TRBJ1-2, with TRBD1 matching over 9 bases. The CDR3 consists of 13 residues. CDR1 is LNHDA and CDR2 is SQIVND in the germline V gene (reference sequence). J lost 8 bases, V lost 5 bases, and 6 bases had no gene match. The CDR3 protein is CASSATGGWGYTF. CDR3 DNA sequence: TGTGCCAGTAGTGCCACAGGGGGCTGGGGCTACACCTTC.

This clone was detected only once. V gene TRBV7-9 combines with J gene TRBJ2-3; D ambiguous. CDR1 is SEHNR, CDR2 FQNEAQ, per germline (reference sequence). The CDR3 spans 15 residues. V lost 1 base to trimming and J lost 2 bases, with 10 bases between them. CDR3 protein: CASSLESQNTDTQYF. The CDR3 DNA follows: TGTGCCAGCAGCTTAGAGTCCCAGAACACAGATACGCAGTATTTT.

The chain employs TRBV5-1 and TRBJ2-2, with 7 bases that match TRBD2. V was pared by 7 bases and J by 3 bases, with 12 bases of the junction left unmatched. In germline, CDR1 is SGHRS, CDR2 YFSETQ. CDR3 length equals 16 residues. The chain's CDR3 is CASAPPGTTDTGELFF. DNA for the CDR3: TGCGCCAGCGCCCCACCCGGGACTACTGACACCGGGGAGCTGTTTTTT.

The chain links TRBV5-1 to TRBJ2-1; TRBD1 matches 11 bases. The CDR3 loop spans 15 amino acids. Germline lookup yields CDR1 SGHRS and CDR2 YFSETQ. V lost 1 base to trimming and J lost 10 bases; unmatched junction nucleotides: 7. The CDR3: CASSLLRDRGDEQFF. The CDR3 DNA reads as TGCGCCAGCAGCTTGCTCCGGGACAGGGGGGACGAGCAGTTCTTC. Supplemented by reference TRBV5-1 and TRBJ2-1, the full variable domain reads KAGVTQTPRYLIKTRGQQVTLSCSPISGHRSVSWYQQTPGQGLQFLFEYFSETQRNKGNFPGRFSGRQFSNSRSEMNVSTLELGDSALYLCASSLLRDRGDEQFFGPGTRLTVL.